Below, 26 T cell receptor beta chains from the same sample are listed, as sequenced in a study of radiation and T cells in renal cell carcinoma. Only in-frame clones appear in the TCRdb table, and some are missing; sequencing was by immunoSEQ multiplex PCR. The data hold some 81,000 clones, with about 89% observed a single time. Time point here: blood 4 weeks post-SBRT, at nephrectomy. Treatment denoted: 15 Gy SBRT to primary tumor, nephrectomy 4 weeks later. Here the sequenced sample was blood, taken from a patient whose treatment included radiotherapy and nephrectomy. These receptors all stem from a woman aged 70-85 years with renal cell carcinoma.

The chain couples TRBV30 to TRBJ1-6, with TRBD1 matching over 8 bases. The CDR3 is made up of 12 amino acids. Per germline, CDR1 GTSNPN and CDR2 SVGIG (reference sequence). The junction had 6 bases not matched to a gene; V was cut back by 7 bases and J by 10 bases. CDR3 bases: TGTGCCTCTCAGACAGGGGAATCACCCCTCCACTTT. Translating gives CASQTGESPLHF. The full variable domain, in which reference TRBV30 and TRBJ1-6 provide the parts outside the CDR3, is SQTIHQWPATLVQPVGSPLSLECTVEGTSNPNLYWYRQAAGRGLQLLFYSVGIGQISSEVPQNLSASRPQDRQFILSSKKLLLSDSGFYLCASQTGESPLHFGNGTRLTVT.

The chain links TRBV7-9 to TRBJ2-4; TRBD2 aligns across 10 bases. The junction had 10 bases not matched to a gene; V was cut back by 5 bases and J by 6 bases. The CDR3 totals 16 residues. Germline lookup yields CDR1 SEHNR and CDR2 FQNEAQ (reference sequence). The CDR3 protein is CASSKITSGEGNIQYF. The DNA for the CDR3 is TGTGCCAGCAGCAAAATAACTAGCGGGGAGGGAAACATTCAGTACTTC.

V gene TRBV4-1 combines with J gene TRBJ1-1; tentatively, D is TRBD1 (5 bases). CDR1 MGHRA and CDR2 YSYEKL come from the germline V gene. The CDR3 has 16 residues. Trimming shortened V by 1 base and J by 6 bases, and 18 bases separated the two germline ends. The CDR3 nucleotides read TGCGCCAGCAGCCAAGGGACCCTTCCAGGGCCCCCTGAAGCTTTCTTT. Residues: CASSQGTLPGPPEAFF.

V gene TRBV27 combines with J gene TRBJ1-5; TRBD1 might be the D (5 bases). Trimming took off 5 bases at V and 4 bases at J, with 15 bases between the two ends. The CDR3 consists of 15 residues. The germline gives CDR1 MNHEY, CDR2 SMNVEV (reference sequence). The CDR3 here is CASSTQDGGNQPQHF. As DNA, the CDR3 is TGTGCCAGCAGTACACAGGACGGGGGAAATCAGCCCCAGCATTTT.

J is TRBJ2-1 and V is TRBV19; TRBD2 matches 11 bases. The CDR3 consists of 17 residues. Germline V gene data show CDR1 as LNHDA and CDR2 as SQIVND (reference sequence). J was trimmed by 2 bases and V by 2 bases; bases with no gene match: 5. CDR3 sequence: CASSIPSGGLTYNEQFF. CDR3 nucleotides: TGTGCCAGTAGTATACCTAGCGGGGGGTTGACCTACAATGAGCAGTTCTTC.

This clone occurred once. The V call is TRBV30, the J call TRBJ1-1; TRBD1 matches 7 bases. The trim removed 3 bases at V and 4 bases at J, leaving 2 bases unmatched. Germline assignment: CDR1 GTSNPN and CDR2 SVGIG (reference sequence). This CDR3 region has 12 residues. The CDR3 nucleotides read TGTGCCTGGAGGGCAGGGGGCACTGAAGCTTTCTTT. Protein sequence: CAWRAGGTEAFF.

This chain connects TRBV16 to TRBJ1-1; the D is unclear. The V gene's germline CDR1 is KGHSY and CDR2 FQNENV. CDR3 length equals 13 residues. V dropped 4 bases and J dropped 5 bases, with 11 bases sitting between them. The DNA of the CDR3 is TGTGCCAGCAGCCCGGACGGTGGAACTGAAGCTTTCTTT. Translation: CASSPDGGTEAFF. Full variable domain (outside the CDR3, taken from reference TRBV16 and TRBJ1-1): GEEVAQTPKHLVRGEGQKAKLYCAPIKGHSYVFWYQQVLKNEFKFLISFQNENVFDETGMPKERFSAKCLPNSPCSLEIQATKLEDSAVYFCASSPDGGTEAFFGQGTRLTVV.

This chain joins TRBV28 and TRBJ1-5, with D tentatively TRBD1 (6 bases). The germline CDR1 and CDR2 sequences are MDHEN and SYDVKM. V shed 4 bases and J shed 5 bases, with 6 bases lying between them. The CDR3 runs 12 residues. CDR3 DNA: TGTGCCAGCAGTTCAGGGGATCAGCCCCAGCATTTT. It codes for CASSSGDQPQHF.

The chain couples TRBV14 to TRBJ1-2; D not certain. Per the germline V gene, CDR1 is SGHDN and CDR2 is FVKESK. The length of the CDR3 is 13 residues. V lost 1 base to trimming and J lost 4 bases, with 7 bases between them. CDR3 sequence: CASSQVGRYGYTF. The CDR3 DNA reads as TGTGCCAGCAGCCAAGTTGGTCGCTATGGCTACACCTTC.

The chain has TRBV27 and TRBJ1-2; 12 bases agree with TRBD1. The CDR3 has 15 residues. The germline gives CDR1 MNHEY, CDR2 SMNVEV (reference sequence). V shed 10 bases, J shed 7 bases, and the junction held 13 bases outside the gene matches. The CDR3: CATGGLGQGASGYTF. The CDR3 region has the DNA TGTGCCACCGGGGGACTGGGACAGGGGGCAAGTGGCTACACCTTC.

The rearrangement links TRBV5-1 to TRBJ1-6, with D uncertain. The V end was cut by 0 bases, the J end by 9 bases, with 13 bases between. There are 15 residues in the CDR3. CDR1 is SGHRS and CDR2 is YFSETQ in the germline V gene. DNA for the CDR3: TGCGCCAGCAGCTTGGAGGTCTCCCGGGGTTCACCCCTCCACTTT. Translated, it gives CASSLEVSRGSPLHF.

This clone has just one count. The chain employs TRBV18 and TRBJ2-7; either TRBD1 or TRBD2 may supply D (5 bases each). Trimming removed 3 bases at V and 4 bases at J, with 10 bases between. This CDR3 contains 13 residues. CDR1 KGHSH and CDR2 LQKENI come from the germline V gene. The CDR3 bases are TGTGCCAGCTCACCCCGGGACCTGTACGAGCAGTACTTC. Protein product: CASSPRDLYEQYF.

This clone was detected once. The chain uses TRBV15 and TRBJ1-4; D remains ambiguous. CDR1 is LNHNV and CDR2 is YYDKDF in the germline V gene (reference sequence). The CDR3 covers 16 residues. V was shortened by 1 base and J by 2 bases, with 11 bases between the two germline ends. The CDR3 nucleotides read TGTGCCACCAGCAGAGGCCTAGGGCAGACTAATGAAAAACTGTTTTTT. Translated: CATSRGLGQTNEKLFF.

CDR3 nucleotide sequence: TGTGCCAGTAGTCCCGGGACAGGGGACTACGAGCAGTACTTC. It specifies CASSPGTGDYEQYF. This sequence joins TRBV19 and TRBJ2-7, with 10 nucleotides matching TRBD1. The germline V gene has CDR1 LNHDA and CDR2 SQIVND (reference sequence). Trimming took 5 bases from V and 3 from J; bases not matched to a gene: 4. This CDR3 region has 14 residues.

This chain joins TRBV19 and TRBJ1-2, with D uncertain. V was shortened by 1 base and J by 4 bases, with 4 bases between the two germline ends. Germline values: CDR1 LNHDA, CDR2 SQIVND (reference sequence). This CDR3 is built from 12 residues. The CDR3: CASSIASYGYTF. DNA of the CDR3: TGTGCCAGTAGTATAGCATCCTATGGCTACACCTTC.

The chain is built from TRBV14 and TRBJ1-5; the D is unclear. CDR3 size: 13 residues. Germline V CDR1 and CDR2: SGHDN, FVKESK. Trimming removed 3 bases from V and 5 bases from J, with 8 bases in between. CDR3 DNA sequence: TGTGCCAGCAGCCACTCCACGGATCAGCCCCAGCATTTT. Amino acids: CASSHSTDQPQHF.

This sequence joins TRBV15 and TRBJ2-5; 8 bases map to TRBD2. The CDR3 covers 13 residues. The germline CDR1 and CDR2 sequences are LNHNV and YYDKDF (reference sequence). The V gene end was trimmed by 4 bases and the J gene end by 3 bases; junction bases not matched to a gene: 1. CDR3 residues: CATSMGLEETQYF. The CDR3 bases are TGTGCCACCAGCATGGGACTAGAAGAGACCCAGTACTTC.

The chain joins TRBV5-6 to TRBJ2-6; D remains ambiguous. The length of the CDR3 is 14 residues. Germline-derived CDR1 and CDR2 are SGHDT and YYEEEE. Deletions cut 3 bases from V and 0 bases from J, with 4 bases between. DNA for the CDR3: TGTGCCAGCAGCTGGGGCTCTGGGGCCAACGTCCTGACTTTC. This translates into CASSWGSGANVLTF.

On this clone itself: Different DNA sequences within this sample yield the same CDR3. V and J are TRBV11-3 and TRBJ2-7; TRBD2 agrees at 9 bases. Germline-derived CDR1 and CDR2 are SGHNT and YENEEA. Losses at the gene ends were 6 bases for V and 2 bases for J; bases not matched to a gene: 8. The CDR3 is 15 residues long. The CDR3 spells CASSPSAGGTYEQYF. The CDR3 DNA reads TGTGCCAGCAGTCCCTCAGCGGGGGGAACCTACGAGCAGTACTTC.

This clone has more than one count but fewer than ten. This chain connects TRBV30 to TRBJ1-1; D perhaps matches TRBD1 (6 bases). The V gene lost 3 bases and the J gene lost 4 bases, with 15 bases spanning the gap. Germline V lookup: CDR1 GTSNPN, CDR2 SVGIG (reference sequence). CDR3 length: 14 amino acids. CDR3 nucleotide sequence: TGTGCCTGGAGAGTACAGGGAAGGGGCACTGAAGCTTTCTTT. Translation gives CAWRVQGRGTEAFF. Looking up the rest from reference TRBV30 and TRBJ1-1 gives the full variable domain: SQTIHQWPATLVQPVGSPLSLECTVEGTSNPNLYWYRQAAGRGLQLLFYSVGIGQISSEVPQNLSASRPQDRQFILSSKKLLLSDSGFYLCAWRVQGRGTEAFFGQGTRLTVV.

The rearrangement joins TRBV19 to TRBJ1-3; unclear D gene. The V gene lost 3 bases and the J gene lost 4 bases, with 10 bases spanning the gap. The CDR3 totals 14 residues. Germline V lookup: CDR1 LNHDA, CDR2 SQIVND (reference sequence). The CDR3 bases are TGTGCCAGTAGTATTGGGGTAGGAGGAAACACCATATATTTT. This encodes CASSIGVGGNTIYF.

This chain uses TRBV19 with TRBJ2-3; TRBD2 aligns across 9 bases. This CDR3 is built from 15 residues. Germline V gives CDR1 LNHDA, CDR2 SQIVND (reference sequence). V trimming: 6 bases; J trimming: 2 bases; junction bases outside the gene matches: 6. CDR3 in amino acids: CASRNSGGFTDTQYF. The CDR3, as DNA: TGTGCCAGTAGGAATAGCGGGGGCTTCACAGATACGCAGTATTTT.

This clone was recorded only once. The CDR3 DNA follows: TGTGCCAGCGAGGGACTAGCGGGTCACACCGGGGAGCTGTTTTTT. Encoded protein: CASEGLAGHTGELFF. The chain couples TRBV6-5 to TRBJ2-2; 12 nucleotides line up with TRBD2. Germline assignment: CDR1 MNHEY and CDR2 SVGAGI. This CDR3 has 15 amino acids. With V trimmed by 8 bases and J by 3 bases, 4 bases remained unmatched.

This clone was detected only once. The chain recombines TRBV19 with TRBJ2-2, with 8 nucleotides matching TRBD2. The V and J ends lost 6 bases and 1 base, in that order; junction bases with no gene match: 4. Germline CDR1 is LNHDA and CDR2 is SQIVND (reference sequence). CDR3 length: 15 amino acids. In nucleotides, the CDR3 is TGTGCCAGTAGGGAGCGGGGGAAGAACACCGGGGAGCTGTTTTTT. It specifies CASRERGKNTGELFF.

The rearrangement uses TRBV7-9 and TRBJ1-6; 7 nucleotides agree with TRBD1. V was pared by 5 bases and J by 9 bases, with 10 bases of the junction left unmatched. Germline V gives CDR1 SEHNR, CDR2 FQNEAQ (reference sequence). The CDR3 is 15 residues long. CDR3 sequence: CASSPRQGEASPLHF. The DNA of the CDR3 is TGTGCCAGCAGCCCACGACAGGGAGAGGCTTCACCCCTCCACTTT.

The genes are TRBV6-5 and TRBJ1-3; maybe TRBD1 (6 bases). Between the trimmed V and J ends, which lost 5 bases and 1 base, there was a span of 12 bases. Germline V gene sequence: CDR1 MNHEY, CDR2 SVGAGI. This CDR3 has 15 residues. The CDR3 sequence is CASSATGTSGNTIYF. CDR3 bases: TGTGCCAGCAGTGCTACCGGGACATCTGGAAACACCATATATTTT.